This T cell receptor beta chain came from a study of CD8 T cells in ankylosing spondylitis. This clonotype came up a few times. Antigen specificity is unknown. Study conclusions and caveats: Within matched ankylosing spondylitis synovial fluid, disease-linked clones were reportedly significantly enriched.

One entry per CDR3 protein, called by TCRdb with MiXCR from the 5' RACE reads. Here the sample spans nearly 350,000 distinct CDR3 sequences, over 12% being singletons. CDR1 is LGHDT, CDR2 YNNKEL, per germline (reference sequence). Trimming left V 4 bases short and J 7 bases short, with 23 bases between. The CDR3 covers 17 residues. This TCR was sampled from a male donor with ankylosing spondylitis or in good health (not recorded which). Specimen: blood, either unsorted or a sorted T cell fraction (not recorded which). The J gene is TRBJ2-1, the V gene TRBV3-1; D may be TRBD2 (6 bases). The DNA for the CDR3 is TGTGCCAGCAGCCCCCGGAGGGGAGTCCTATTTAGGAATGAGCAGTTCTTC. This gives the protein CASSPRRGVLFRNEQFF.